These 7 T cell receptor beta chains originate from one sample sequenced in a study of cytomegalovirus exposure and HLA in healthy donors. 60 Vbeta and 13 Jbeta primers were used in PCR. TCRdb's table, derived via immunoSEQ multiplex PCR, lists solely in-frame clones and lacks some. Of 200,000 to 250,000 clones detected, around 80% appear once; the ten largest clones hold roughly 5%. The material sequenced was PBMCs. The receptor source for this set is a woman aged 40 to 50 in good health and CMV-seropositive.

The genes are TRBV4-1 and TRBJ2-6; D is perhaps TRBD1 (6 bases). V lost 1 base, J lost 5 bases, and 15 bases lay in between. This CDR3 contains 17 residues. Germline CDR1 is MGHRA and CDR2 is YSYEKL. The CDR3 region has the DNA TGCGCCAGCAGCCAAGTAGGCCGCCGGGACAGGGCCAACGTCCTGACTTTC. This gives the protein CASSQVGRRDRANVLTF.

The rearrangement links TRBV7-2 to TRBJ2-6, with D perhaps TRBD1 (6 bases). Germline lookup yields CDR1 SGHTA and CDR2 FQGNSA. Trimming took 4 bases from V and 1 from J, leaving 11 bases between them. The CDR3 sequence is 16 residues long. In DNA, the CDR3 is TGTGCCAGCAGCTACCCTCAGGGGTCTGGGGCCAACGTCCTGACTTTC. Amino acids: CASSYPQGSGANVLTF.

The table lists this clone with a few counts. The chain uses TRBV19 and TRBJ2-3; TRBD1 matches 9 bases. This CDR3 is built from 16 residues. Trimming cost V 2 bases and J 0 bases; bases outside gene matches: 3. Germline CDR1 and CDR2: LNHDA and SQIVND (reference sequence). DNA of the CDR3: TGTGCCAGTAGTATACCCGGGACAGGGAGCACAGATACGCAGTATTTT. It encodes CASSIPGTGSTDTQYF.

This chain links TRBV5-6 with TRBJ2-7, with TRBD1 matching over 7 bases. This CDR3 is built from 15 residues. Germline values: CDR1 SGHDT, CDR2 YYEEEE. V shed 4 bases, J shed 4 bases, and the junction held 11 bases outside the gene matches. The CDR3 DNA reads as TGTGCCAGCAGCAAACAGGGGTTTAGAAGGTACGAGCAGTACTTC. It codes for CASSKQGFRRYEQYF. The entire variable domain, with the rest obtained from reference TRBV5-6 and TRBJ2-7, is as follows: DAGVTQSPTHLIKTRGQQVTLRCSPKSGHDTVSWYQQALGQGPQFIFQYYEEEERQRGNFPDRFSGHQFPNYSSELNVNALLLGDSALYLCASSKQGFRRYEQYFGPGTRLTVT.

This clone showed up just a few times. The rearrangement uses TRBV15 and TRBJ2-1, with D possibly matching TRBD2 (6 bases). CDR1 and CDR2 from the germline V gene are LNHNV and YYDKDF (reference sequence). This CDR3 comprises 15 residues. The ends were cut back, 0 bases at V and 8 bases at J, with 14 bases in the middle. The CDR3, as DNA: TGTGCCACCAGCAGAGATACCAGGAGGGGCTATGAGCAGTTCTTC. Translating gives CATSRDTRRGYEQFF.

This clone was observed a handful of times. This rearrangement joins TRBV7-2 to TRBJ2-5; tentative D call: TRBD2 (5 bases). With the DNA end fitting TRBJ2-7 better, the J assignment may be wrong. This CDR3 has 18 amino acids. Germline CDR1 SGHTA, CDR2 FQGNSA. CDR3 DNA: TGTGCCAGCAGCTTAGAGGTTTTAGGTAGCGTGTCTCCCTACGAGCAGTACTTC. Translated, it gives CASSLEVLGSVSPYEQYF.

V gene TRBV7-3 combines with J gene TRBJ2-1; 10 bases line up with TRBD2. Trimming at V came to 5 bases and at J to 8 bases, leaving 12 bases not matched to a gene. CDR3 length: 16 residues. CDR1 is SGHTA and CDR2 is FQGTGA in the germline V gene. CDR3 loop: CASSLSGRSFSYEQFF. For the CDR3, the DNA is TGTGCCAGCAGCCTTAGCGGGAGGAGTTTCTCCTATGAGCAGTTCTTC.